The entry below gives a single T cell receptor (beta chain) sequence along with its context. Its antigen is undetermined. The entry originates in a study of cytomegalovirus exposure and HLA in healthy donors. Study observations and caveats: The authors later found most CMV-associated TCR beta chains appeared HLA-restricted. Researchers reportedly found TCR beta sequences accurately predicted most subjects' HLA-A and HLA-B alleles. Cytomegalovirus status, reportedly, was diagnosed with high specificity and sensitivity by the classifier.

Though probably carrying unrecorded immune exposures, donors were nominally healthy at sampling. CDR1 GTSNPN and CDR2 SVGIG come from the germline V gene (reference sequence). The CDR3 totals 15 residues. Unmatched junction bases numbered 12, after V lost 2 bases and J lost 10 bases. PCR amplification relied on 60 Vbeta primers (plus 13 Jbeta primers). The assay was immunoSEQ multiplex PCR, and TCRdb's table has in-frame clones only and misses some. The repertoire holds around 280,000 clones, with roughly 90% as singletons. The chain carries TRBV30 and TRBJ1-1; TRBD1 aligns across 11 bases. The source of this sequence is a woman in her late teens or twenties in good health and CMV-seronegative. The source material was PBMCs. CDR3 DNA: TGTGCCTGGAGTCCACCCGGACAGGGGGCCACCCGAGCTTTCTTT. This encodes CAWSPPGQGATRAFF.